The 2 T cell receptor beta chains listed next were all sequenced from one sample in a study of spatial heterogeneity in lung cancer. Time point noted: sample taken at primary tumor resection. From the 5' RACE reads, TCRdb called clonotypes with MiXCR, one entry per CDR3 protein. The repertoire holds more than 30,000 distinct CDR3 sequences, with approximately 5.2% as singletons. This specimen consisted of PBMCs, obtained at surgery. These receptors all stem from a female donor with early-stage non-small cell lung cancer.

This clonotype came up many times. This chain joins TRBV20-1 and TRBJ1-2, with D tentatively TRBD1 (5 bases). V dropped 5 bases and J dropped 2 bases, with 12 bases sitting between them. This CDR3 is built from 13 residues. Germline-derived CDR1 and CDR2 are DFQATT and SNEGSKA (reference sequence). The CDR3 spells CSALSEGNYGYTF. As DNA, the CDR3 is TGCAGTGCTCTTTCTGAGGGGAACTATGGCTACACCTTC.

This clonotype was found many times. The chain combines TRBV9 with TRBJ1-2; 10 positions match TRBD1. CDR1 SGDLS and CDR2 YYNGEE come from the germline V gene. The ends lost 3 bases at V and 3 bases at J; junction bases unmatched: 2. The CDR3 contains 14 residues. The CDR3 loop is CASSGGQGYYGYTF. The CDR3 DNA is TGTGCCAGCAGCGGGGGACAGGGGTACTATGGCTACACCTTC. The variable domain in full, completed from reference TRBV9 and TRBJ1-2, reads DSGVTQTPKHLITATGQRVTLRCSPRSGDLSVYWYQQSLDQGLQFLIQYYNGEERAKGNILERFSAQQFPDLHSELNLSSLELGDSALYFCASSGGQGYYGYTFGSGTRLTVV.